This TCR beta chain came from a study of blood T cell repertoires in COVID-19. At the level of the study: Samples of COVID-19 (acute and convalescent) were obtained from the United States, Italy and Spain.

Germline values: CDR1 MDHEN, CDR2 SYDVKM. The CDR3 runs to 14 residues. Between the trimmed V and J ends, which lost 5 bases and 8 bases, there was a span of 18 bases. Individuals drawn from 24 US areas were about 18 to 89 years old. Participants had their cohort set by participant-reported clinical history. The table came from immunoSEQ multiplex PCR; TCRdb's copy has only in-frame clones and leaves some out. This sample has over 200,000 clones; approximately 84% occur once, and the top ten carry around 16%. The chain combines TRBV28 with TRBJ1-2; maybe TRBD1 (6 bases). Source material: PBMCs or T cells enriched from blood (not recorded which). The origin of this receptor is a man aged 18 to 29 who had recovered from COVID-19. The CDR3 DNA sequence: TGTGCCAGCAGTCCCGGTTGGGGGCTTGAGGGCTACACCTTC. The encoded protein is CASSPGWGLEGYTF.